This T cell receptor (beta chain) came from a study of blood T cell repertoires in COVID-19. The CDR3 sequence is 14 residues long. Per the germline V gene, CDR1 is SGHAT and CDR2 is FQNNGV. V lost 4 bases and J 2 bases, leaving 9 bases between the germline ends. TCRdb's copy holds only in-frame clones and misses some; the assay was immunoSEQ multiplex PCR. The data contain some 130,000 clones, around 88% of them seen just once; the ten biggest clones take up about 2.5%. Participants were aged about 18 to 90 years, lived in 20 to 25 US areas, and enrolled virtually. Before being deemed recovered, Cohort 3 donors had two negative PCRs, clearance, or symptom resolution.

This receptor was obtained from a woman in her forties or fifties who had recovered from COVID-19. The specimen was PBMCs or T cells enriched from blood (not recorded which). This chain uses TRBV11-2 with TRBJ1-3; tentatively, D is TRBD1 (6 bases). Here the CDR3 reads CASSSRQAGNTIYF. The CDR3, as DNA: TGTGCCAGCAGCTCCCGACAGGCTGGAAACACCATATATTTT. The full variable domain, completed using reference TRBV11-2 and TRBJ1-3, is EAGVAQSPRYKIIEKRQSVAFWCNPISGHATLYWYQQILGQGPKLLIQFQNNGVVDDSQLPKDRFSAERLKGVDSTLKIQPAKLEDSAVYLCASSSRQAGNTIYFGEGSWLTVV.